This T cell receptor beta chain was sequenced for a study of blood T cells in healthy people across ages. Broader study findings: Older individuals had lower TCR beta diversity per million T cells (the decline was roughly linear).

This clonotype was detected a few times. Its target is not known. The V gene lost 0 bases and the J gene lost 7 bases, with 15 bases spanning the gap. The length of the CDR3 is 14 residues. CDR1 and CDR2 from the germline V gene are DFQATT and SNEGSKA (reference sequence). Sample-barcoded 5' priming and a J-beta primer mix drove a second PCR of about 6 to 12 cycles. TCRdb used MiXCR to reprocess the 5' RACE reads, holding one entry per CDR3 protein. This table holds around 800,000 distinct CDR3 sequences, approximately 44% found once. The sequenced sample consisted of blood. The chain carries TRBV20-1 and TRBJ1-2; D remains ambiguous. The source of this sequence is a man in his sixties in good health. CDR3 coding DNA: TGCAGTGCTAGAGATCGCACAGCCGAGGGTGGCTACACCTTC. Residues: CSARDRTAEGGYTF.